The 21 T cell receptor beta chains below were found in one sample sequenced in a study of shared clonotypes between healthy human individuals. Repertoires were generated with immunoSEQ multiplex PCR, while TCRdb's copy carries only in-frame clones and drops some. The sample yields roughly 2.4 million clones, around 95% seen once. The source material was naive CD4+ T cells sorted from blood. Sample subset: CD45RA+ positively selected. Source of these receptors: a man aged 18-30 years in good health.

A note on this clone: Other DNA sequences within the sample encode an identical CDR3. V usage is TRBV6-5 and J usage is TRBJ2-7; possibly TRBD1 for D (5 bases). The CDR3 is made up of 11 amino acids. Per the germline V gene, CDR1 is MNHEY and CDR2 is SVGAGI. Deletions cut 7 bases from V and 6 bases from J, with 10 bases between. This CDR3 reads CASTQGAEQYF. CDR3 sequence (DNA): TGTGCCAGCACCCAAGGGGCCGAGCAGTACTTC.

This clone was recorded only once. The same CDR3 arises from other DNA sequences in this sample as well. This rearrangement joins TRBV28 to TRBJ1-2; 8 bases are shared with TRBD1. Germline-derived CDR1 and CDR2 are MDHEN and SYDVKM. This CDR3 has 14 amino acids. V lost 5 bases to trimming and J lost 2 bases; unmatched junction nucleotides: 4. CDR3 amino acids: CASSPGQGNYGYTF. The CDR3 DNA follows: TGTGCCAGCAGTCCAGGACAGGGAAACTATGGCTACACCTTC.

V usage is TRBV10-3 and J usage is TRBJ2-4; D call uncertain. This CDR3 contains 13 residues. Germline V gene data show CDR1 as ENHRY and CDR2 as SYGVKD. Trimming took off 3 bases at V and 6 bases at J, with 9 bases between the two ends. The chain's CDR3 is CAISDYEVNIQYF. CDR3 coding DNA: TGTGCCATCAGTGATTATGAAGTAAACATTCAGTACTTC.

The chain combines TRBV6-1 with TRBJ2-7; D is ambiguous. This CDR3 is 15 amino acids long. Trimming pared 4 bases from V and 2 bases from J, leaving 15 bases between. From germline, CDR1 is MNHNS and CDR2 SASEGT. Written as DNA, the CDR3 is TGTGCCAGCAGTGTTCCTGTCCGGACGACCTACGAGCAGTACTTC. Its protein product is CASSVPVRTTYEQYF.

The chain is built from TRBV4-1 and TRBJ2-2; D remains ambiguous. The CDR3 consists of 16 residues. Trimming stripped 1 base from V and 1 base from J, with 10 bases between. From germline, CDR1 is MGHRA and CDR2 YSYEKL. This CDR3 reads CASSQAPSGNTGELFF. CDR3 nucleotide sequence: TGCGCCAGCAGCCAAGCCCCGTCGGGGAACACCGGGGAGCTGTTTTTT.

In DNA form, the CDR3 reads TGTGCCAGCAGCTTGCCGGGACAAAATCGGGAGCTGTTTTTT. Translated: CASSLPGQNRELFF. The genes are TRBV5-6 and TRBJ2-2; TRBD1 is a possible D gene (6 bases). CDR3 length: 14 amino acids. Germline CDR1 SGHDT, CDR2 YYEEEE. Between the trimmed V and J ends, which lost 1 base and 9 bases, there was a span of 13 bases.

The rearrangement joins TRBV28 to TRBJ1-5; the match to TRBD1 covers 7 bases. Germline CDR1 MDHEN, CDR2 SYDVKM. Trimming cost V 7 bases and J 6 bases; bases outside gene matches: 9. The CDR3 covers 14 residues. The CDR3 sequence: CASIFDRESQPQHF. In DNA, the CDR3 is TGTGCCAGCATCTTCGACAGGGAGAGTCAGCCCCAGCATTTT.

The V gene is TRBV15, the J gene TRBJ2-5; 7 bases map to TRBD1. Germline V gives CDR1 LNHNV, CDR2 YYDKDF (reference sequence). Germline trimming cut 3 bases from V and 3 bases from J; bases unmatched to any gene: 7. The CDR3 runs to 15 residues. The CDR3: CATSSPGQIKETQYF. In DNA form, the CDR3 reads TGTGCCACCAGCAGTCCGGGACAGATAAAAGAGACCCAGTACTTC.

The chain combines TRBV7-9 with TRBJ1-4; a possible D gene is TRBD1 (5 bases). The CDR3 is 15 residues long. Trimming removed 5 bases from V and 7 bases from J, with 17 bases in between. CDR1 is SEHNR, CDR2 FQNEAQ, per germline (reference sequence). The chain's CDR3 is CASSPRGGEGEKLFF. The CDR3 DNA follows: TGTGCCAGCAGCCCTCGGGGAGGGGAGGGTGAAAAACTGTTTTTT.

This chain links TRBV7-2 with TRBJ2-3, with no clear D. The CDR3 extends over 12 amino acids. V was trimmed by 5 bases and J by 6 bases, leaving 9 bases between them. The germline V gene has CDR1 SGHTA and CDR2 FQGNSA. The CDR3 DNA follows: TGTGCCAGCAGCCCAAATTCCGATACGCAGTATTTT. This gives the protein CASSPNSDTQYF.

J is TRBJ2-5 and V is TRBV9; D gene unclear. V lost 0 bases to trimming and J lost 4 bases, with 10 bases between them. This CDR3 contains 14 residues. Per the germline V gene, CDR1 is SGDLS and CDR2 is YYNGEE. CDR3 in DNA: TGTGCCAGCAGCGTAGAGGAGTCGCGAGAGACCCAGTACTTC. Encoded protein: CASSVEESRETQYF.

The CDR3 DNA reads as TGCGCCAGCAGCTTGAGGACCCAAGGAGCTAACTATGGCTACACCTTC. Its protein is CASSLRTQGANYGYTF. This rearrangement joins TRBV5-1 to TRBJ1-2; D is unresolved. V was cut by 1 base and J by 0 bases, with 13 bases left in between. The CDR3 has 16 amino acids. Germline assignment: CDR1 SGHRS and CDR2 YFSETQ.

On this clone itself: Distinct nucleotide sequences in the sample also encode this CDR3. The CDR3 DNA is TGCGCCAGCAGAACTGGACAGGGATCCTACGAGCAGTACTTC. Protein product: CASRTGQGSYEQYF. The chain has TRBV5-1 and TRBJ2-7, with 8 bases lining up with TRBD1. The V gene end was trimmed by 5 bases and the J gene end by 1 base; junction bases not matched to a gene: 5. The CDR3 has 14 residues. In germline, CDR1 is SGHRS, CDR2 YFSETQ. Looking up the rest from reference TRBV5-1 and TRBJ2-7 gives the full variable domain: KAGVTQTPRYLIKTRGQQVTLSCSPISGHRSVSWYQQTPGQGLQFLFEYFSETQRNKGNFPGRFSGRQFSNSRSEMNVSTLELGDSALYLCASRTGQGSYEQYFGPGTRLTVT.

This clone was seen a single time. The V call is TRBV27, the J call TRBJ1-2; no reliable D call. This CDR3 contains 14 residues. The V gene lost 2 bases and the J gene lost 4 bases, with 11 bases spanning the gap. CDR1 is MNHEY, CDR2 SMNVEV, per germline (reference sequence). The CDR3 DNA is TGTGCCAGCAGTTTAAACGCCAGGATCTATGGCTACACCTTC. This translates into CASSLNARIYGYTF.

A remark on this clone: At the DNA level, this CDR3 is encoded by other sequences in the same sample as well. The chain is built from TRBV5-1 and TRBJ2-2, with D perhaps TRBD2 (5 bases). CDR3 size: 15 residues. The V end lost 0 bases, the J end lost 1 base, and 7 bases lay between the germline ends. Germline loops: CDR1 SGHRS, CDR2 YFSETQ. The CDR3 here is CASSLGRENTGELFF. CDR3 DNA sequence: TGCGCCAGCAGCTTGGGTCGGGAGAACACCGGGGAGCTGTTTTTT.

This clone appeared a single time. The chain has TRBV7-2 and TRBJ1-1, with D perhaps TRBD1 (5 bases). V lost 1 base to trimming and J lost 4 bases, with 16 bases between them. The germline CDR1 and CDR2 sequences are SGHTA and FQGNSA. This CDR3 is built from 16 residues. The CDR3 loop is CASSLEGQGEATEAFF. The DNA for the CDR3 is TGTGCCAGCAGCTTAGAAGGTCAGGGAGAGGCCACTGAAGCTTTCTTT.

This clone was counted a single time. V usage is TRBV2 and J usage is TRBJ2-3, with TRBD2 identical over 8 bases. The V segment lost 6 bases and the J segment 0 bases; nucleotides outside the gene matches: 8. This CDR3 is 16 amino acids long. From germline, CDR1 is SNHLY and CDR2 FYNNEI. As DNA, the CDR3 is TGTGCCAGCAGAAAGTTAGCGGGGACCAGCACAGATACGCAGTATTTT. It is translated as CASRKLAGTSTDTQYF.

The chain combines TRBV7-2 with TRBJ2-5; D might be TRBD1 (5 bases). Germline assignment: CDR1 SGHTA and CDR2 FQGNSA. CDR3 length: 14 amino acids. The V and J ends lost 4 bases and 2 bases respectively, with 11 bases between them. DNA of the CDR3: TGTGCCAGCAGCTATAACCAGGGTCAAGAGACCCAGTACTTC. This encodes CASSYNQGQETQYF.

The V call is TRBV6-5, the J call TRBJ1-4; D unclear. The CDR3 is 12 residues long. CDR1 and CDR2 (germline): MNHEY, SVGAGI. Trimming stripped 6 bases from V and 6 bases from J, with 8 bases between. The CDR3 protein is CASRRWDEKLFF. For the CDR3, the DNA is TGTGCCAGCAGACGGTGGGATGAAAAACTGTTTTTT.

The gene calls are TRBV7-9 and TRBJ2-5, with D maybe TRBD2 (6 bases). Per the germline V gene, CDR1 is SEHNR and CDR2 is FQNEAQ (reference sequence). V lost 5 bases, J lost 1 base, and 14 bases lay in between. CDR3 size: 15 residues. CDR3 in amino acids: CASSGDGGLQETQYF. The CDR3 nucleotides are TGTGCCAGCAGCGGGGACGGGGGACTCCAAGAGACCCAGTACTTC.

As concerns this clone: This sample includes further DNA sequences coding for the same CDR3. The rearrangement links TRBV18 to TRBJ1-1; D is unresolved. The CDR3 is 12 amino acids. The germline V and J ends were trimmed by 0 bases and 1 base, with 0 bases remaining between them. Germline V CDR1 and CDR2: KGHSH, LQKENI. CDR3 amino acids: CASSPPNTEAFF. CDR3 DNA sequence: TGTGCCAGCTCACCACCGAACACTGAAGCTTTCTTT.